One T cell receptor (beta chain) is described in this entry. The antigen is unknown. Expressed TCRB transcripts were sequenced because the entire RNA isolate underwent reverse transcription. The protocol was immunoSEQ multiplex PCR, while the TCRdb copy is restricted to in-frame clones and leaves out a portion. The table shows approximately 240,000 clones, with around 15% occurring only once. The source of the sample is a study of beta chain features in type 1 diabetes. The overall study: Investigators examined under 140 million sorted cells across all samples. Findings of the study overall: Sequencing the cDNA could make cells with high TCR expression show up more than they should. Within the patient group, naive, central memory and Treg TCRB repertoires appeared more similar to each other than within healthy donors. Among all four CD4+ subsets, Type 1 diabetes patients had TCRB CDR3s that were moderately but significantly shorter.

Every donor provided one heparinised blood draw, which averaged approximately 100 mL. This TCR came from a man aged 25-45 years with type 1 diabetes. Sequenced: naive CD4+ T cells from blood.

The CDR3 bases are TGTGCCAGCAGCCCCCGGACAGGGACAGAGACCCAGTACTTC. It codes for CASSPRTGTETQYF. The chain employs TRBV14 and TRBJ2-5, with 8 nucleotides matching TRBD1. V was pared by 4 bases and J by 4 bases, with 5 bases of the junction left unmatched. The CDR3 spans 14 residues. The germline CDR1 and CDR2 sequences are SGHDN and FVKESK.